These 32 T cell receptor beta chains were sequenced from one sample in a study of cytomegalovirus exposure and HLA in healthy donors. The PCR made use of 60 Vbeta and 13 Jbeta primers. Only in-frame clones appear in the TCRdb table, and some are missing; sequencing was by immunoSEQ multiplex PCR. The sample has 100,000 to 150,000 clones, 75% seen once; the top ten hold about 3.3%. Sequenced: PBMCs. Receptors were obtained from a woman aged 45-65 years in good health and CMV-seronegative.

The V call is TRBV7-6, the J call TRBJ2-5; a possible D gene is TRBD2 (5 bases). V shed 2 bases and J shed 5 bases, with 12 bases lying between them. CDR3 size: 14 residues. From germline, CDR1 is SGHVS and CDR2 FNYEAQ. The CDR3 here is CASSLFEGTETQYF. For the CDR3, the DNA is TGTGCCAGCAGCTTATTCGAGGGAACGGAGACCCAGTACTTC.

The chain recombines TRBV27 with TRBJ1-5, with a weak D call TRBD1 (5 bases). V shed 3 bases and J shed 0 bases, with 15 bases lying between them. The CDR3 runs to 17 residues. In germline, CDR1 is MNHEY, CDR2 SMNVEV (reference sequence). Here the CDR3 reads CASSFLSGHHSNQPQHF. CDR3 nucleotides: TGTGCCAGCAGTTTTTTATCCGGACACCATAGCAATCAGCCCCAGCATTTT.

The chain is built from TRBV6-5 and TRBJ2-5, with D unclear. The J call is in doubt because the DNA end fits TRBJ2-7 better. The germline CDR1 and CDR2 sequences are MNHEY and SVGAGI. The CDR3 totals 13 residues. The CDR3 DNA follows: TGTGCCAGCAGTTACAGTCCGATATACGAGCAGTACTTC. Translation gives CASSYSPIYEQYF.

The genes are TRBV6-1 and TRBJ2-2; the match to TRBD2 covers 10 bases. V was clipped by 4 bases and J by 8 bases; unmatched bases: 10. The CDR3 runs to 16 residues. In germline, CDR1 is MNHNS, CDR2 SASEGT. The CDR3 sequence: CASSVLAGVTTGELFF. The CDR3 region has the DNA TGTGCCAGCAGTGTGCTAGCGGGAGTGACTACTGGGGAGCTGTTTTTT.

This clone was found a few times. This chain uses TRBV7-9 with TRBJ1-5; TRBD1 matches 7 bases. The J segment lost 4 bases and the V segment lost 5 bases, leaving 17 bases of the junction unmatched. The germline V gene encodes CDR1 SEHNR and CDR2 FQNEAQ (reference sequence). The CDR3 loop spans 18 amino acids. Here the CDR3 reads CASSKTPPGQRFNQPQHF. The CDR3 DNA follows: TGTGCCAGCAGCAAAACGCCACCGGGACAGCGATTTAATCAGCCCCAGCATTTT.

The rearrangement uses TRBV19 and TRBJ1-2; the D is unclear. The ends were cut back, 5 bases at V and 9 bases at J, with 13 bases in the middle. CDR1 and CDR2 (germline): LNHDA, SQIVND (reference sequence). The length of the CDR3 is 12 residues. In DNA form, the CDR3 reads TGTGCCAGTAGTCTCCAGAGAGGGAGCTACACCTTC. Translated, it gives CASSLQRGSYTF.

The sample holds a few counts of this clone. V gene TRBV30 combines with J gene TRBJ1-2; TRBD1 matches at 8 bases. This CDR3 has 13 amino acids. The germline CDR1 and CDR2 sequences are GTSNPN and SVGIG (reference sequence). Trimming took 2 bases from V and 8 from J; bases not matched to a gene: 7. The CDR3 DNA is TGTGCCTGGAGTACCGACAGGGGAGGAGGCTACACCTTC. It is translated as CAWSTDRGGGYTF.

This clone was seen only once. Here the CDR3 reads CASSFVRGGGETQYF. CDR3 bases: TGTGCCAGCAGCTTCGTAAGAGGTGGCGGGGAGACCCAGTACTTC. The rearrangement uses TRBV7-8 and TRBJ2-5; possible D gene TRBD2, 5 bases. Trimming took 3 bases from V and 5 from J, leaving 16 bases between them. Germline lookup yields CDR1 SGHVS and CDR2 FQNEAQ. This CDR3 spans 15 amino acids.

The J gene is TRBJ1-1, the V gene TRBV9; D uncertain. CDR3 size: 14 residues. Between the trimmed V and J ends, which lost 6 bases and 5 bases, there was a span of 17 bases. Germline-derived CDR1 and CDR2 are SGDLS and YYNGEE. The CDR3: CASNPHLQVTEAFF. The CDR3 DNA is TGTGCCAGCAATCCCCACCTTCAGGTAACTGAAGCTTTCTTT.

The gene calls are TRBV5-8 and TRBJ1-6, with unresolved D. Germline CDR1 is SGHTS and CDR2 is YDEGEE. Trimming took 2 bases from V and 8 from J, leaving 8 bases between them. The CDR3 runs to 13 residues. CDR3 sequence reads: CASSFNLDSPLHF. CDR3 coding DNA: TGTGCCAGCAGCTTTAACTTAGATTCACCCCTCCACTTT.

The V call is TRBV28, the J call TRBJ2-1; 9 positions match TRBD1. The CDR3 runs to 15 residues. After removal of 4 bases from V and 3 bases from J, the junction contained 4 bases not matched to a gene. Germline CDR1 and CDR2: MDHEN and SYDVKM. DNA for the CDR3: TGTGCCAGCAGTTCCCCGGGACAGGGCTACAATGAGCAGTTCTTC. Residues: CASSSPGQGYNEQFF. The full variable domain, with the rest looked up from reference TRBV28 and TRBJ2-1, is DVKVTQSSRYLVKRTGEKVFLECVQDMDHENMFWYRQDPGLGLRLIYFSYDVKMKEKGDIPEGYSVSREKKERFSLILESASTNQTSMYLCASSSPGQGYNEQFFGPGTRLTVL.

This clone came up once. The CDR3 coding sequence is TGTGCCAGCAGCTTATCGTGGACAGAGAATCAGCCCCAGCATTTT. Its protein product is CASSLSWTENQPQHF. This chain connects TRBV7-2 to TRBJ1-5; possible D gene TRBD1, 6 bases. Trimming took 2 bases from V and 4 from J, leaving 12 bases between them. In germline, CDR1 is SGHTA, CDR2 FQGNSA. There are 15 residues in the CDR3.

V and J are TRBV4-1 and TRBJ2-7, with D maybe TRBD2 (6 bases). The CDR3 is 16 residues long. Germline values: CDR1 MGHRA, CDR2 YSYEKL. Trimming took off 1 base at V and 1 base at J, with 14 bases between the two ends. The DNA of the CDR3 is TGCGCCAGCAGCCAAGGGGGTAGCGGCATTTCCTACGAGCAGTACTTC. Translating it yields CASSQGGSGISYEQYF.

J is TRBJ1-4 and V is TRBV28, with TRBD1 matching 7 bases. V was clipped by 10 bases and J by 7 bases; unmatched bases: 12. The CDR3 sequence is 14 residues long. The V gene's germline CDR1 is MDHEN and CDR2 SYDVKM. For the CDR3, the DNA is TGTGCCACCGCGGTGACAGGGCCGAGTGAAAAACTGTTTTTT. Translated: CATAVTGPSEKLFF.

The chain has TRBV28 and TRBJ2-1, with 11 bases lining up with TRBD2. With 6 bases clipped from V and 4 bases from J, the junction kept 11 bases outside the gene matches. Per the germline V gene, CDR1 is MDHEN and CDR2 is SYDVKM. The CDR3 is 17 residues long. The CDR3, as DNA: TGTGCCAGCAGGACATTTAGCGGGAGGGGCGGGTACAATGAGCAGTTCTTC. This translates into CASRTFSGRGGYNEQFF. The variable domain in full, with the rest retrieved from reference TRBV28 and TRBJ2-1, is DVKVTQSSRYLVKRTGEKVFLECVQDMDHENMFWYRQDPGLGLRLIYFSYDVKMKEKGDIPEGYSVSREKKERFSLILESASTNQTSMYLCASRTFSGRGGYNEQFFGPGTRLTVL.

The chain links TRBV7-3 to TRBJ2-1; 8 nucleotides line up with TRBD1. Germline V CDR1 and CDR2: SGHTA, FQGTGA. The trim removed 1 base at V and 7 bases at J, leaving 6 bases unmatched. The CDR3 has 15 amino acids. In nucleotides, the CDR3 is TGTGCCAGCAGCTTAAACAGGGGGACCGGGAATGAGCAGTTCTTC. This sequence encodes CASSLNRGTGNEQFF.

There are a few counts of this clone. The junction differs from germline at one of its ends, possibly a read error. The genes are TRBV5-6 and TRBJ2-7; no firm D call. Germline CDR1 and CDR2: SGHDT and YYEEEE. The CDR3 has 11 residues. CDR3 nucleotide sequence: TGTGCCAGCAGCTTGGGCCTCCACAGCCAATTC. It translates to CASSLGLHSQF.

The V gene is TRBV19, the J gene TRBJ2-7; 11 positions match TRBD1. The CDR3 sequence is 13 residues long. V dropped 6 bases and J dropped 6; count of bases not matched to a gene: 4. Germline V gene sequence: CDR1 LNHDA, CDR2 SQIVND (reference sequence). CDR3 coding DNA: TGTGCCAGTAGGGACAGGGGGCTAGGCGAGCAGTACTTC. Amino acids: CASRDRGLGEQYF.

V gene TRBV25-1 combines with J gene TRBJ1-1; 8 bases map to TRBD1. J lost 7 bases, V lost 7 bases, and 8 bases had no gene match. The CDR3 has 13 amino acids. Germline assignment: CDR1 MGHDK and CDR2 SYGVNS. Written as DNA, the CDR3 is TGTGCCAGCACCCCGCCGGGACAGGATGAAGCTTTCTTT. Translating gives CASTPPGQDEAFF. Supplemented by reference TRBV25-1 and TRBJ1-1, the full variable domain reads EADIYQTPRYLVIGTGKKITLECSQTMGHDKMYWYQQDPGMELHLIHYSYGVNSTEKGDLSSESTVSRIRTEHFPLTLESARPSHTSQYLCASTPPGQDEAFFGQGTRLTVV.

This clone was found a few times. The V call is TRBV6-6, the J call TRBJ2-2; the D gene is possibly TRBD2 (6 bases). V was cut by 8 bases and J by 4 bases, with 20 bases left in between. Germline CDR1 reads MNHNY; CDR2 reads SVGAGI (reference sequence). There are 16 residues in the CDR3. The CDR3 DNA reads as TGTGCCAGCCGAACATCGCTCGGAGGGCCCACCGGGGAGCTGTTTTTT. This encodes CASRTSLGGPTGELFF.

V is TRBV5-4 and J is TRBJ1-1; D remains unclear. The CDR3 totals 13 residues. Per germline, CDR1 SGHNT and CDR2 YYREEE (reference sequence). V dropped 4 bases and J dropped 2 bases, with 9 bases sitting between them. The CDR3 sequence: CASSHTDNTEAFF. CDR3 DNA sequence: TGTGCCAGCAGCCACACAGATAACACTGAAGCTTTCTTT.

The chain joins TRBV6-5 to TRBJ2-5; TRBD1 aligns across 7 bases. The length of the CDR3 is 14 residues. Trimming removed 4 bases from V and 5 bases from J; junction bases left unmatched: 7. The germline CDR1 and CDR2 sequences are MNHEY and SVGAGI. CDR3 bases: TGTGCCAGCAGTTTGCTTGGGACAGCGGAGACCCAGTACTTC. Translating it yields CASSLLGTAETQYF.

As concerns this clone: Other DNA sequences within the sample encode an identical CDR3. The V and J genes are TRBV29-1 and TRBJ2-3; 8 bases are shared with TRBD2. CDR3 length: 15 amino acids. Germline CDR1 is SQVTM and CDR2 is ANQGSEA. V gave up 8 bases and J gave up 2 bases; unmatched junction bases: 12. The CDR3 bases are TGCAGCACCCAATCTTCTAGCGGGTTCACAGATACGCAGTATTTT. Encoded protein: CSTQSSSGFTDTQYF.

This clone has a single count. The chain recombines TRBV2 with TRBJ1-2; D is ambiguous. V was shortened by 3 bases and J by 4 bases, with 12 bases between the two germline ends. This CDR3 contains 14 residues. Germline assignment: CDR1 SNHLY and CDR2 FYNNEI. CDR3 in amino acids: CASSEVGEIYGYTF. Written as DNA, the CDR3 is TGTGCCAGCAGTGAGGTAGGAGAAATCTATGGCTACACCTTC. Drawing the rest from reference TRBV2 and TRBJ1-2, the complete variable domain is EPEVTQTPSHQVTQMGQEVILRCVPISNHLYFYWYRQILGQKVEFLVSFYNNEISEKSEIFDDQFSVERPDGSNFTLKIRSTKLEDSAMYFCASSEVGEIYGYTFGSGTRLTVV.

The chain combines TRBV7-9 with TRBJ1-5; D remains unclear. Trimming removed 5 bases from V and 3 bases from J, with 8 bases in between. Germline CDR1 SEHNR, CDR2 FQNEAQ (reference sequence). The CDR3 consists of 13 residues. Written as DNA, the CDR3 is TGTGCCAGCAGCCTCGGAGCCAATCAGCCCCAGCATTTT. This translates into CASSLGANQPQHF.

J is TRBJ2-7 and V is TRBV30; D perhaps matches TRBD2 (5 bases). Germline-derived CDR1 and CDR2 are GTSNPN and SVGIG (reference sequence). This CDR3 has 13 residues. V lost 2 bases to trimming and J lost 3 bases, with 11 bases between them. The CDR3 sequence is CAWSKGLNYEQYF. CDR3 coding DNA: TGTGCCTGGAGTAAAGGACTGAACTACGAGCAGTACTTC.

The CDR3 here is CASSSTGNNQPQHF. The DNA for the CDR3 is TGTGCCAGCAGCTCGACAGGGAACAATCAGCCCCAGCATTTT. The chain has TRBV9 and TRBJ1-5, with 7 bases that match TRBD1. This CDR3 region has 14 residues. Germline V gene data show CDR1 as SGDLS and CDR2 as YYNGEE. Trimming cost V 4 bases and J 3 bases; bases outside gene matches: 4.

The chain couples TRBV2 to TRBJ2-5, with a weak D call TRBD2 (5 bases). This CDR3 contains 13 residues. V lost 7 bases, J lost 4 bases, and 13 bases lay in between. CDR1 and CDR2 (germline): SNHLY, FYNNEI. CDR3 nucleotides: TGTGCCAGCACCGAGGTGGCGGGAGAGACCCAGTACTTC. Its protein is CASTEVAGETQYF.

This chain links TRBV7-2 with TRBJ2-1, with 9 bases matching TRBD2. Germline V gene sequence: CDR1 SGHTA, CDR2 FQGNSA. The CDR3 extends over 18 amino acids. The ends lost 1 base at V and 7 bases at J; junction bases unmatched: 14. The CDR3 DNA is TGTGCCAGCAGCTTAGGGGCTTGGGACCTAGCGGGACCAAATGAGCAGTTCTTC. Encoded protein: CASSLGAWDLAGPNEQFF.

This clone appeared a few times. The rearrangement joins TRBV28 to TRBJ2-7, with D perhaps TRBD2 (6 bases). CDR3 length: 14 residues. Between the trimmed V and J ends, which lost 3 bases and 2 bases, there was a span of 11 bases. Germline CDR1 MDHEN, CDR2 SYDVKM. CDR3 residues: CASSLGGRTYEQYF. The CDR3 DNA sequence: TGTGCCAGCAGTTTGGGGGGACGGACCTACGAGCAGTACTTC.

This chain connects TRBV28 to TRBJ2-5; the match to TRBD2 covers 10 bases. From germline, CDR1 is MDHEN and CDR2 SYDVKM. V dropped 6 bases and J dropped 5; count of bases not matched to a gene: 12. The CDR3 is 16 amino acids. The CDR3 spells CASSPLLLAGWETQYF. CDR3 nucleotide sequence: TGTGCCAGCAGCCCGCTATTACTAGCGGGATGGGAGACCCAGTACTTC.

A few counts support this clone. The chain uses TRBV11-2 and TRBJ2-7; no clear D. The CDR3 totals 15 residues. CDR1 and CDR2 from the germline V gene are SGHAT and FQNNGV. V dropped 5 bases and J dropped 0 bases, with 14 bases sitting between them. CDR3 nucleotides: TGTGCCAGCAGCCTTAGATCCGGAGCCTCCTACGAGCAGTACTTC. Its protein is CASSLRSGASYEQYF.